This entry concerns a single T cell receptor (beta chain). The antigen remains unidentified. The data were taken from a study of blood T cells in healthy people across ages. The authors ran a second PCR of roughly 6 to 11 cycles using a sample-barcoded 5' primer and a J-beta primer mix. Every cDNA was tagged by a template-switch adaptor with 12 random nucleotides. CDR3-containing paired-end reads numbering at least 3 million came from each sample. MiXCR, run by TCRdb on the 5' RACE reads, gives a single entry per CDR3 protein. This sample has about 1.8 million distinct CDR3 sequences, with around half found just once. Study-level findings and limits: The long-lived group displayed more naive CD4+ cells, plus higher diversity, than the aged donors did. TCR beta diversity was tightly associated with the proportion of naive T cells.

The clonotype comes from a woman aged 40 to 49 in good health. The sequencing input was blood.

DNA for the CDR3: TGTGCCAGCAGCCAGGGCACTAGCTCTCTCCGAGTGCAGTTCTTC. This sequence encodes CASSQGTSSLRVQFF. This rearrangement joins TRBV13 to TRBJ2-1, with a tentative D call TRBD2 (6 bases). Germline CDR1 is PRHDT and CDR2 is FYEKMQ (reference sequence). Deletions cut 5 bases from V and 12 bases from J, with 23 bases between. This CDR3 comprises 15 residues.